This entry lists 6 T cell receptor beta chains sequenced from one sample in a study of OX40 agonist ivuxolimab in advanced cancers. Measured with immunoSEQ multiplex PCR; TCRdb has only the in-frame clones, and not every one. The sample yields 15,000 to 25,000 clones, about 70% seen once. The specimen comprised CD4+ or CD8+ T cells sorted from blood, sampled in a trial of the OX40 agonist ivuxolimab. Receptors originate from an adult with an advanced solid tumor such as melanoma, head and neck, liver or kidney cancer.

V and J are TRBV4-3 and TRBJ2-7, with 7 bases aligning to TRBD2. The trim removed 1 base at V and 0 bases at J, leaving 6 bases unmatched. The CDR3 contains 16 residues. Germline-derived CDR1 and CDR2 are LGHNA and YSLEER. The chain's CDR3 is CASSQGLGGGSYEQYF. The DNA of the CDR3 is TGCGCCAGCAGCCAAGGTCTTGGCGGGGGCTCCTACGAGCAGTACTTC.

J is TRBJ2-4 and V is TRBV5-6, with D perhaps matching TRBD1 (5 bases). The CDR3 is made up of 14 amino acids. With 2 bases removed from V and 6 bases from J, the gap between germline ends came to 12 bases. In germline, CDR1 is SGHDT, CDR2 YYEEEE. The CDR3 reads CASSFRESLNIQYF. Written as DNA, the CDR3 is TGTGCCAGCAGCTTCAGGGAATCACTAAACATTCAGTACTTC. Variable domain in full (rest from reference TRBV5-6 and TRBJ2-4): DAGVTQSPTHLIKTRGQQVTLRCSPKSGHDTVSWYQQALGQGPQFIFQYYEEEERQRGNFPDRFSGHQFPNYSSELNVNALLLGDSALYLCASSFRESLNIQYFGAGTRLSVL.

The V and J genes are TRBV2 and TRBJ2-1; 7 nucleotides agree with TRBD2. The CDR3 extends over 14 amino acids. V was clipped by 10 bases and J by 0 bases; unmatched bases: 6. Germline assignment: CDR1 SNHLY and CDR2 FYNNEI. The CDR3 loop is CATGLSSSYNEQFF. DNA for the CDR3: TGTGCCACGGGACTATCGAGCTCCTACAATGAGCAGTTCTTC. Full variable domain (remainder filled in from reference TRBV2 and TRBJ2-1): EPEVTQTPSHQVTQMGQEVILRCVPISNHLYFYWYRQILGQKVEFLVSFYNNEISEKSEIFDDQFSVERPDGSNFTLKIRSTKLEDSAMYFCATGLSSSYNEQFFGPGTRLTVL.

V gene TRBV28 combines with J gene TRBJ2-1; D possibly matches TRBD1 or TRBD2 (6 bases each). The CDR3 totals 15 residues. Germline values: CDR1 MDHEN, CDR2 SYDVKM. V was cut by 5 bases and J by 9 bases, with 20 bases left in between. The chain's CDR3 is CASSPRGDHKPEQFF. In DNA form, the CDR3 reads TGTGCCAGCAGTCCGAGGGGGGACCATAAACCTGAGCAGTTCTTC.

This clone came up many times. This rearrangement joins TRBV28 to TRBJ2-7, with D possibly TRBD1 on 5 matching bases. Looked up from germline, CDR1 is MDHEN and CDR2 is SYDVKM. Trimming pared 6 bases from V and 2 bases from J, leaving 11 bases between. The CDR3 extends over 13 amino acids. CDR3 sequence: CASSPGYAYEQYF. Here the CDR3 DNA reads TGTGCCAGCAGCCCAGGGTATGCCTACGAGCAGTACTTC.

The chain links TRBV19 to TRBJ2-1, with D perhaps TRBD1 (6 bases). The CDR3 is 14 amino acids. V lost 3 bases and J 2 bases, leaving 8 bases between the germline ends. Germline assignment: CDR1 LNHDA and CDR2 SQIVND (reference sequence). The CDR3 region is CASSMQGPYNEQFF. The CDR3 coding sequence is TGTGCCAGTAGTATGCAGGGGCCCTACAATGAGCAGTTCTTC.